This T cell receptor (beta chain) was captured in a study of blood T cell repertoires in COVID-19 (dated by TCRdb to 2019 to 2021). Turning to the overall study: Collaborator samples came from the United States, Italy and Spain and covered acute and convalescent phases of COVID-19. The material from the prospective study consisted of cDNA or gDNA derived from T cells, B-cell-depleted T cells, or PBMCs. The dataset comprised deeply sampled blood TCRbeta repertoires from subjects exposed to, actively infected with, or recovered from COVID-19. The repertoires were released in a freely available public database intended as a resource for research on the immune response to SARS-CoV-2. Samples came from the ongoing ImmuneRACE study (first 160 participants) plus 1,254 subjects from 6 global collaborators. Sample metadata almost always included a de-identified subject ID, COVID-19 status, age in years and sex. Where available, HLA class I and class II types were taken from metadata supplied by the sample provider and were not determined by assay-based typing.

Comments on this clone: The target of this receptor is not known. No quality values exist for individual bases; no much larger clone is one base distant.

The immunoSEQ Assay, a bias-controlled multiplex PCR, was used to amplify TCRbeta CDR3 regions from genomic DNA. The authors' pipeline ran thus. The number of nucleated cells in each sample was estimated from the amplification of reference gene primers within the assay. Sequence reads were collapsed and filtered to measure the absolute abundance of every unique TCRbeta CDR3 rearrangement. For each sample, productive Simpson clonality was calculated by taking the square root of Simpson's diversity index across productive rearrangements. TCRdb retrieved this table from immuneACCESS and kept in-frame rearrangements only. Not all clones are present; in checked studies, unresolved V genes account for under half, and no reason is known for the remainder. The V and J calls and clone size were taken over from that table, and D and trimming were inferred from the DNA. The sample contains approximately 250,000 clones, roughly 81% of them found a single time. The ten largest make up around 4% of the sample.

Each collaborating institution followed its own protocols to collect whole blood in K2EDTA tubes. For TCRbeta analysis, collaborators shipped samples as frozen whole blood, isolated PBMCs, or DNA extracted from either of those sample types. General study outcomes and caveats: The amount of clinical and demographic metadata varied by source and participant and was provided uncurated.

Sequencing was performed on peripheral blood. The TCR originated in a man between 50 and 59 years old with acute or convalescent COVID-19.

The bases are TGTGCCAGCAGCTGCCCAGGGGGAGACTCCTATAATTCACCCCTCCACTTT. Its coded protein is CASSCPGGDSYNSPLHF. The chain is assembled from TRBV11-3 and TRBJ1-6; 7 central nucleotides agree with TRBD1. Spanning cysteine to phenylalanine, the CDR3 consists of 17 amino acids. The sequence is cut down to CDR3 DNA, 51 bases in frame from base 1. V loses 4 bases at its end and J loses 0 bases; junction bases beyond the gene matches: 6. CDR1 and CDR2 are drawn from the germline V gene: SGHNT, YENEEA.